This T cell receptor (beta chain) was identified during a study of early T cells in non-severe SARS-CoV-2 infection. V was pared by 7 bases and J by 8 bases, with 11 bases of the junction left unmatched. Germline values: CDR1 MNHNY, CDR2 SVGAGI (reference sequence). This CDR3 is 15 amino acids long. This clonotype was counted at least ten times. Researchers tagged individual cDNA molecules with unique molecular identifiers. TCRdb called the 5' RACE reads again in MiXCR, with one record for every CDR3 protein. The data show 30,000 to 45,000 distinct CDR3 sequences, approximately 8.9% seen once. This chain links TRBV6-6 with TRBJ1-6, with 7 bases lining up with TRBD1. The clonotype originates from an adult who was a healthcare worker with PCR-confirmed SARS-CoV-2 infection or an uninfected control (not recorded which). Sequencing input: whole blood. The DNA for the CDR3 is TGTGCCAGCAACCCGACAGGGCCAGGGGATTCACCCCTCCACTTT. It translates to CASNPTGPGDSPLHF.